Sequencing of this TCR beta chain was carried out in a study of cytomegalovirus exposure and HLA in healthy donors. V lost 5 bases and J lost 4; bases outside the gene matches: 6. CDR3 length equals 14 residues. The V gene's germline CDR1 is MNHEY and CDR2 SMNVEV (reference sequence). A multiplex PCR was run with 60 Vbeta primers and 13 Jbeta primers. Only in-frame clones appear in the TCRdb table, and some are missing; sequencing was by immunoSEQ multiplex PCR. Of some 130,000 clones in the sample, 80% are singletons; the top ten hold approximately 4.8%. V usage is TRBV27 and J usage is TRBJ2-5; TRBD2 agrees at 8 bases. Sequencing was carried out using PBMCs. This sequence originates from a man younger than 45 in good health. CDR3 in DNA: TGTGCCAGCAGTCTCAGAGCGGGAGTAGAGACCCAGTACTTC. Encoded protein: CASSLRAGVETQYF.